This T cell receptor (beta chain) emerged from a study of cytomegalovirus exposure and HLA in healthy donors. The PCR made use of 60 Vbeta and 13 Jbeta primers. Method: immunoSEQ multiplex PCR; TCRdb's copy keeps in-frame clones and lacks some. The sample includes over 75,000 clones, around 82% of them seen just once. General study findings and limits: Later analysis associated a missense DCLRE1C variant with TCR beta V- and J-gene trimming. Productive rates of about 90% or about 30% were seen for most TCR beta V segments in an earlier analysis. Rates of TCR association differed by HLA locus in a later analysis, with DRB1 highest and HLA-C lowest. TCR beta sequences reportedly predicted most subjects' HLA-A and HLA-B alleles accurately.

The CDR3 has 15 amino acids. V lost 2 bases to trimming and J lost 7 bases, with 14 bases between them. Germline values: CDR1 MGHRA, CDR2 YSYEKL. Worth noting for this clone: Antigen specificity is unknown.

The sequencing input was PBMCs. The receptor was isolated from a woman aged 55 to 70 in good health and CMV-seronegative. The chain is built from TRBV4-1 and TRBJ1-4; D is uncertain. In nucleotides, the CDR3 is TGCGCCAGCAGCCAATCCAGAGGGTCGGGTGAAAAACTGTTTTTT. It yields the protein CASSQSRGSGEKLFF.